The 13 T cell receptor beta chains listed next were all sequenced from one sample in a study of PD-1 blockade in mismatch repair-deficient tumors. This table comes from immunoSEQ multiplex PCR, and its TCRdb copy is limited to in-frame clones, with some not included. Of about 120,000 clones in the sample, roughly 86% were seen once. This sample comprised peripheral blood, obtained 44 weeks after starting pembrolizumab. Source of these receptors: an adult with mismatch repair-deficient cancer.

The V gene is TRBV6-1, the J gene TRBJ1-2; 8 nucleotides align to TRBD1. The trim removed 9 bases at V and 0 bases at J, leaving 6 bases unmatched. Per the germline V gene, CDR1 is MNHNS and CDR2 is SASEGT. The CDR3 contains 14 residues. The CDR3 loop is CASSGDRTNYGYTF. As DNA, the CDR3 is TGTGCCAGTTCCGGGGACAGGACTAACTATGGCTACACCTTC.

The gene calls are TRBV5-8 and TRBJ2-1; no clear D. Germline V gene lookup returns CDR1 SGHTS and CDR2 YDEGEE. V shed 1 base and J shed 8 bases, with 16 bases lying between them. There are 15 residues in the CDR3. In DNA form, the CDR3 reads TGTGCCAGCAGCTTGCGGAAACTCCTTGGGGATGAGCAGTTCTTC. Translated: CASSLRKLLGDEQFF. Drawing the rest from reference TRBV5-8 and TRBJ2-1, the complete variable domain is EAGVTQSPTHLIKTRGQQATLRCSPISGHTSVYWYQQALGLGLQFLLWYDEGEERNRGNFPPRFSGRQFPNYSSELNVNALELEDSALYLCASSLRKLLGDEQFFGPGTRLTVL.

The chain couples TRBV27 to TRBJ2-3; D not resolved. In germline, CDR1 is MNHEY, CDR2 SMNVEV (reference sequence). V was shortened by 6 bases and J by 0 bases, with 13 bases between the two germline ends. The CDR3 has 15 amino acids. The CDR3 sequence is CASSAGISSTDTQYF. CDR3 bases: TGTGCCAGCAGCGCTGGGATTTCTAGCACAGATACGCAGTATTTT.

The V gene is TRBV29-1, the J gene TRBJ2-7; the D call may be TRBD1 or TRBD2 (5 bases each). CDR1 and CDR2 (germline): SQVTM, ANQGSEA. This CDR3 is 12 amino acids long. Trimming cost V 6 bases and J 7 bases, with 16 bases left between them. The CDR3 protein is CSVQTGPVEQYF. CDR3 nucleotide sequence: TGCAGCGTCCAAACGGGACCTGTTGAGCAGTACTTC.

V and J are TRBV6-5 and TRBJ1-3; maybe TRBD1 (5 bases). The length of the CDR3 is 15 residues. CDR1 and CDR2 from the germline V gene are MNHEY and SVGAGI. Trimming took off 7 bases at V and 3 bases at J, with 16 bases between the two ends. For the CDR3, the DNA is TGTGCCAGCACCCCAATGGGGGGGATTGGAAACACCATATATTTT. Encoded protein: CASTPMGGIGNTIYF.

V is TRBV28 and J is TRBJ2-7; tentatively, D is TRBD2 (6 bases). CDR3 length: 15 residues. CDR1 MDHEN and CDR2 SYDVKM come from the germline V gene. Trimming cost V 2 bases and J 5 bases, with 16 bases left between them. The CDR3: CASSLPIGGRDEQYF. The CDR3 DNA reads TGTGCCAGCAGTTTACCGATCGGGGGTAGGGACGAGCAGTACTTC.

This sequence joins TRBV30 and TRBJ2-3; D remains unclear. Germline CDR1 and CDR2: GTSNPN and SVGIG (reference sequence). The CDR3 has 12 amino acids. Between the trimmed V and J ends, which lost 0 bases and 5 bases, there was a span of 6 bases. The CDR3 reads CAWSVAGDTQYF. The CDR3 DNA is TGTGCCTGGAGTGTAGCCGGAGATACGCAGTATTTT.

CDR3 sequence: CATSRAGLADSSYEQYF. The DNA for the CDR3 is TGTGCCACCAGCAGAGCCGGACTAGCGGACAGCTCCTACGAGCAGTACTTC. The chain recombines TRBV15 with TRBJ2-7; TRBD2 agrees at 10 bases. The CDR3 covers 17 residues. Germline V gives CDR1 LNHNV, CDR2 YYDKDF (reference sequence). J lost 0 bases, V lost 1 base, and 6 bases had no gene match.

The chain links TRBV5-5 to TRBJ2-7; 7 positions agree with TRBD1. Germline lookup yields CDR1 SGHKS and CDR2 YYEKEE (reference sequence). The CDR3 consists of 14 residues. V trimming: 0 bases; J trimming: 2 bases; junction bases outside the gene matches: 2. The CDR3 loop is CASSLGDSPYEQYF. DNA for the CDR3: TGTGCCAGCAGCTTGGGGGACAGCCCCTACGAGCAGTACTTC.

The V call is TRBV7-9, the J call TRBJ2-5; 9 nucleotides line up with TRBD1. CDR3 length: 14 residues. V lost 6 bases to trimming and J lost 4 bases; unmatched junction nucleotides: 6. Germline V gene data show CDR1 as SEHNR and CDR2 as FQNEAQ (reference sequence). The chain's CDR3 is CASSARQGGETQYF. DNA of the CDR3: TGTGCCAGCAGTGCCAGACAGGGGGGAGAGACCCAGTACTTC.

In this sample, this clone turned up a few times. The rearrangement joins TRBV6-1 to TRBJ1-2, with a tentative D call TRBD1 (5 bases). V was cut by 4 bases and J by 5 bases, with 8 bases left in between. Germline assignment: CDR1 MNHNS and CDR2 SASEGT. The length of the CDR3 is 12 residues. CDR3 bases: TGTGCCAGCAGTGGGCAGGGATATGGCTACACCTTC. Translating it yields CASSGQGYGYTF.

This clone was observed a few times. The chain couples TRBV28 to TRBJ1-2; TRBD1 aligns across 7 bases. Germline CDR1 reads MDHEN; CDR2 reads SYDVKM. V gave up 1 base and J gave up 3 bases; unmatched junction bases: 5. CDR3 length equals 15 residues. CDR3: CASSLFPDRDYGYTF. The CDR3 nucleotides read TGTGCCAGCAGTTTATTCCCTGACAGGGACTATGGCTACACCTTC.

This rearrangement joins TRBV28 to TRBJ2-7; 10 bases line up with TRBD2. In germline, CDR1 is MDHEN, CDR2 SYDVKM. V lost 3 bases, J lost 7 bases, and 9 bases stayed unmatched. The CDR3 extends over 15 amino acids. CDR3 bases: TGTGCCAGCAGTTTCCCACTAGCGGGGCGCCGGGAGCAGTACTTC. As protein: CASSFPLAGRREQYF.